This T cell receptor beta chain appears in the sequencing data of a study of siplizumab effects on memory and regulatory T cells. Study outcomes and limitations: Proliferating Tregs in siplizumab cultures were never verified as suppressive. Naive T cells looked more diverse than memory cells and looked like major alloresponse contributors.

On this clone itself: Its matching antigen is unknown.

Between the trimmed V and J ends, which lost 4 bases and 4 bases, there was a span of 16 bases. Looked up from germline, CDR1 is SNHLY and CDR2 is FYNNEI. The CDR3 sequence is 15 residues long. The data were produced by immunoSEQ multiplex PCR, yet TCRdb's version contains in-frame clones alone and is incomplete. The data contain around 78,000 clones, roughly nine tenths of them singletons. Sequenced material: CD8+ T cells sorted from blood. The chain uses TRBV2 and TRBJ1-2, with a weak D call TRBD1 (6 bases). The TCR sequence derives from a human donor in good health. This CDR3 is CASSARGGLTYGYTF. CDR3 coding DNA: TGTGCCAGCAGTGCCCGAGGGGGGTTAACCTATGGCTACACCTTC.